These 26 T cell receptor beta chains came from one sample sequenced in a study of tumor-infiltrating lymphocytes in primary liver carcinoma. A primer in the constant region served to generate TCR beta cDNA from roughly 550 ng of total RNA. Three rounds of nested multiplex PCR with slightly modified ARM-PCR produced TCR beta libraries. Rounds one and two of PCR, each of about 10 cycles, were primed with TRBV1-TRBV30 forward primers and a C-beta reverse primer. TCRdb passed the multiplex PCR reads through MiXCR, listing each CDR3 protein once. The sample records more than 45,000 distinct CDR3 sequences, roughly 77% being singletons. DNA and RNA were both co-extracted from about 19-30 mg of bulk tissue that had not been sorted. The source material was liver tumor tissue from sampling region 3. Subset meaning: tumor region T3, left-lateral pole. These receptor sequences come from a man aged 35 to 55 with primary liver carcinoma and hepatitis B virus infection.

This clonotype was found once. The CDR3 ends on some other residue instead of the conserved phenylalanine or tryptophan, so this is likely a read error. The limits of the CDR3 on the DNA are not certain, so only TCRdb's listed CDR3 is given. This sequence joins TRBV10-1 and TRBJ2-2; the table's D call, TRBD2, has no DNA check behind it. CDR1 is WNHNN, CDR2 SYGVQD, per germline (reference sequence). The CDR3 region is 15 residues in length, termini included. This chain's CDR3 is CASSEGGTNTGELLY.

Regarding this clonotype: Sequence at one end of the junction differs from germline and may be a read error. V and J are TRBV10-3 and TRBJ1-6; 7 bases map to TRBD1. The CDR3 covers 14 residues. Germline V gene lookup returns CDR1 ENHRY and CDR2 SYGVKD. DNA of the CDR3: TGTACCATCAGCCACGACAGGGAAGGATCGCCCCTCCACTTT. It translates to CTISHDREGSPLHF.

J is TRBJ2-3 and V is TRBV7-3; D is unresolved. This CDR3 is built from 13 residues. Trimming removed 1 base at V and 3 bases at J, with 5 bases between. The germline V gene has CDR1 SGHTA and CDR2 FQGTGA. CDR3 region: CASSLSRTDTQYF. Here the CDR3 DNA reads TGTGCCAGCAGCTTAAGCAGGACAGATACGCAGTATTTT.

The sample holds one count of this clonotype. No conserved phenylalanine or tryptophan ends this CDR3, so it is likely a read error. V is TRBV29-1 and J is TRBJ2-5; TRBD1 matches at 8 bases. CDR3 length equals 12 residues. Per germline, CDR1 SQVTM and CDR2 ANQGSEA. CDR3 amino acids: CSSGQGQETQYS. The CDR3 DNA reads TGTAGCTCCGGACAGGGTCAAGAGACTCAGTACTCC.

This clonotype was seen at least ten times. The chain is built from TRBV7-8 and TRBJ1-4, with unresolved D. The CDR3 length is 15 residues. V shed 2 bases and J shed 10 bases, with 17 bases lying between them. Germline CDR1 SGHVS, CDR2 FQNEAQ. CDR3 protein: CASSLKYGGSGKLFF. CDR3 bases: TGTGCCAGCAGCTTAAAGTACGGAGGTTCAGGAAAACTGTTTTTT.

A note on this clonotype: Germline and junction disagree at one end, which may indicate a read error. V is TRBV6-5 and J is TRBJ2-3; 8 bases are shared with TRBD1. The CDR3 length is 13 residues. The germline CDR1 and CDR2 sequences are MNHEY and SVGAGI. CDR3 sequence reads: CVSRPTGADTQYF. CDR3 sequence (DNA): TGTGTCAGCAGGCCGACAGGGGCAGATACGCAGTATTTT.

As concerns this clonotype: Mismatch with germline at one junction end may stem from a read error. The chain couples TRBV6-5 to TRBJ2-6; perhaps TRBD1 as D (5 bases). This CDR3 spans 17 amino acids. Germline V CDR1 and CDR2: MNHEY, SVGAGI. CDR3 sequence reads: CASRLGHGSPGANVLIF. CDR3 nucleotides: TGTGCCAGCAGATTAGGACATGGATCCCCTGGGGCCAACGTCCTGATTTTC.

This clonotype has more than one count but fewer than ten. Its ends do not fully match the called genes, so a read error is possible. This chain connects TRBV25-1 to TRBJ2-2, with D perhaps matching TRBD2 (6 bases). Looked up from germline, CDR1 is MGHDK and CDR2 is SYGVNS. The CDR3 length is 17 residues. DNA for the CDR3: TGTGCCAGCAGTGAATCGGAGGGTGGCAAAAACACCGTGGAGCTGTTTTTT. Translating it yields CASSESEGGKNTVELFF.

About this clonotype itself: Relative to the germline gene, one junction end is altered; a read error may explain this. The chain couples TRBV6-1 to TRBJ2-4; D unresolved. In germline, CDR1 is MNHNS, CDR2 SASEGT. CDR3 length: 13 residues. CDR3 loop: CASLGPPENIKYF. Written as DNA, the CDR3 is TGTGCCAGTCTCGGCCCCCCGGAAAACATTAAGTACTTC.

Remarks on this clonotype: One junction end disagrees with the germline gene, perhaps due to a read error. V usage is TRBV29-1 and J usage is TRBJ2-5, with 7 bases that match TRBD2. The CDR3 has 13 residues. Germline CDR1 SQVTM, CDR2 ANQGSEA. For the CDR3, the DNA is TGCAGCGTTGAGGGACTAAACAAAGGGACCCAGTATTTC. Its translation is CSVEGLNKGTQYF.

As regards this clonotype: At one end, the junction sequence differs from germline, possibly due to a read error. The chain is built from TRBV6-1 and TRBJ2-1; 10 bases line up with TRBD2. CDR1 and CDR2 (germline): MNHNS, SASEGT. This CDR3 region has 18 residues. CDR3 residues: CATSEAHPGTSVYNEQIF. CDR3 nucleotides: TGTGCCACCAGTGAAGCCCACCCCGGGACTAGCGTCTACAATGAGCAGATCTTC.

The chain has TRBV11-2 and TRBJ1-1, with 7 bases aligning to TRBD1. Germline lookup yields CDR1 SGHAT and CDR2 FQNNGV. CDR3 length equals 14 residues. The CDR3 region is CTNFNRGPNTEAFF. The DNA of the CDR3 is TGTACCAATTTCAACAGGGGCCCGAACACTGAAGCTTTCTTT. The entire variable domain, with the rest obtained from reference TRBV11-2 and TRBJ1-1, is as follows: EAGVAQSPRYKIIEKRQSVAFWCNPISGHATLYWYQQILGQGPKLLIQFQNNGVVDDSQLPKDRFSAERLKGVDSTLKIQPAKLEDSAVYLCTNFNRGPNTEAFFGQGTRLTVV.

This clonotype was picked up many times. The gene calls are TRBV6-1 and TRBJ1-1; D remains unclear. Trimming shortened V by 2 bases and J by 4 bases, and 14 bases separated the two germline ends. CDR1 and CDR2 (germline): MNHNS, SASEGT. This CDR3 region has 15 residues. This CDR3 reads CASSENDSGSTEAFF. DNA for the CDR3: TGTGCCAGCAGTGAAAACGATTCGGGATCCACTGAAGCTTTCTTT.

As for this clonotype: This may stem from a read error, because a much larger clone lies one nucleotide away. The V call is TRBV24-1, the J call TRBJ2-1; 8 positions match TRBD1. Germline V gene data show CDR1 as KGHDR and CDR2 as SFDVKD. This CDR3 has 16 residues. J gave up 9 bases and V 1 base, and 10 bases lay outside the gene matches. This chain's CDR3 is CATSDFQRTGSGEQFF. DNA of the CDR3: TGTGCCACCAGTGATTTTCAACGGACAGGGAGCGGTGAGCAGTTCTTC.

On this clonotype: No conserved phenylalanine or tryptophan ends this CDR3, so it is likely a read error. The V call is TRBV29-1, the J call TRBJ2-5; the D is unclear. The V end lost 8 bases, the J end lost 0 bases, and 13 bases lay between the germline ends. The CDR3 extends over 13 amino acids. Germline V gives CDR1 SQVTM, CDR2 ANQGSEA. In nucleotides, the CDR3 is TGCAGCTTCTCGGTTGAGTACCAAGAGACCCAGTACGTC. Its translation is CSFSVEYQETQYV.

A remark on this clonotype: One end of the junction fails to match germline, which may point to a read error. The chain combines TRBV11-2 with TRBJ2-1; D gene uncertain. CDR3 length: 12 residues. CDR1 and CDR2 (germline): SGHAT, FQNNGV. CDR3 amino acids: CASSLVGNERFF. Here the CDR3 DNA reads TGTGCCAGCAGCTTAGTTGGCAATGAGCGGTTCTTC.

On this clonotype itself: Germline is not matched at one junction end, which may reflect a read error. This sequence joins TRBV12-3 or TRBV12-4 and TRBJ2-3, with 8 bases lining up with TRBD2. This CDR3 contains 16 residues. The CDR3 reads CPSSSLSGSAIDTQYF. The CDR3 DNA is TGTCCCAGCAGTTCCCTAAGCGGGAGCGCTATAGATACGCAGTATTTT.

Remarks on this clonotype: One junction end disagrees with the germline gene, perhaps due to a read error. The J gene is TRBJ2-2, the V gene TRBV11-2; the match to TRBD2 covers 9 bases. The CDR3 is made up of 16 amino acids. The germline V gene encodes CDR1 SGHAT and CDR2 FQNNGV. CDR3 DNA: TGTCCCAGCAGCTTGGTGGCGCTAGCGGGAACCGGGAAGCTGTTTTTT. It encodes CPSSLVALAGTGKLFF. Variable domain in full (rest from reference TRBV11-2 and TRBJ2-2): EAGVAQSPRYKIIEKRQSVAFWCNPISGHATLYWYQQILGQGPKLLIQFQNNGVVDDSQLPKDRFSAERLKGVDSTLKIQPAKLEDSAVYLCPSSLVALAGTGKLFFGEGSRLTVL.

V is TRBV21-1 and J is TRBJ2-1; the table's D call, TRBD2, was not checked against the DNA. TRBV21-1 is deemed a pseudogene. CDR3 size: 15 residues. This CDR3 reads CDSSKEAGGSNEQFF. DNA for the CDR3: TGTGATAGCAGCAAAGAGGCGGGAGGTAGCAATGAGCAGTTCTTC.

With respect to this clonotype: One junction end disagrees with the germline gene, perhaps due to a read error. The chain joins TRBV11-2 to TRBJ2-5; D gene ambiguous. Germline loops: CDR1 SGHAT, CDR2 FQNNGV. The CDR3 extends over 15 amino acids. The CDR3 DNA follows: TGTGCCAGCAGCCTAACCTGGATAGCTCAAGAGACCCAGCACTTC. Translating it yields CASSLTWIAQETQHF. The full variable domain, its missing parts supplied by reference TRBV11-2 and TRBJ2-5, is EAGVAQSPRYKIIEKRQSVAFWCNPISGHATLYWYQQILGQGPKLLIQFQNNGVVDDSQLPKDRFSAERLKGVDSTLKIQPAKLEDSAVYLCASSLTWIAQETQHFGPGTRLLVL.

The chain employs TRBV5-1 and TRBJ2-7, with D possibly being TRBD1 (5 bases). The germline gives CDR1 SGHRS, CDR2 YFSETQ. This CDR3 spans 15 amino acids. V was trimmed by 5 bases and J by 3 bases, leaving 18 bases between them. The CDR3 nucleotides are TGCGCCAGCAGATTGCAATCCGACAGTGTCTACGAGCAGTACTTC. It is translated as CASRLQSDSVYEQYF.

With respect to this clonotype: Its ends do not fully match the called genes, so a read error is possible. The CDR3 sequence is CASNLDTAAGTSTGELFF. The CDR3 nucleotides read TGTGCCAGCAACTTAGACACTGCGGCAGGAACTAGCACCGGGGAGCTGTTTTTT. This chain links TRBV11-1 with TRBJ2-2; weak D call: TRBD2 (5 bases). Germline V gene data show CDR1 as SGHAT and CDR2 as FQDESV (reference sequence). The CDR3 is made up of 18 amino acids.

For this clonotype: The germline gene is not matched at one end of the junction; a read error may be the cause. The V and J genes are TRBV29-1 and TRBJ1-1; D ambiguous. Looked up from germline, CDR1 is SQVTM and CDR2 is ANQGSEA. This CDR3 is 13 amino acids long. DNA of the CDR3: TGCAGCTCTGCGGCGGGCATGAACACTGAAGCTCTCTTT. It codes for CSSAAGMNTEALF.

Comment on this clonotype: At one boundary the junction diverges from the germline segment, which might be a read error. This chain uses TRBV11-2 with TRBJ2-2; maybe TRBD1 (6 bases). The V gene's germline CDR1 is SGHAT and CDR2 FQNNGV. The CDR3 is 17 residues long. The CDR3, as DNA: TGTCCCAGCAGTTTTGATCGGGACAAGGTCGGCACCGGTGAGCTGTTTTTT. Residues: CPSSFDRDKVGTGELFF.

As regards this clonotype: With a much larger clone just one base away, this may be a read error. V is TRBV28 and J is TRBJ2-1; 13 bases are shared with TRBD2. The CDR3 runs to 15 residues. Germline V lookup: CDR1 MDHEN, CDR2 SYDVKM. CDR3 coding DNA: TGTGCCATCAGTTTAAGGACTAGCGGGAGTTATGAGCAGTTCTTC. It yields the protein CAISLRTSGSYEQFF.

The chain recombines TRBV12-3 or TRBV12-4 with TRBJ2-5, with TRBD1 matching 7 bases. The CDR3 is 13 residues long. J gave up 7 bases and V 9 bases, and 11 bases lay outside the gene matches. CDR3 DNA sequence: TGTGCCAGTAGTACAGGGGTCCGGGTGACCCAGTACTTC. Translated, it gives CASSTGVRVTQYF.